Here is one TCR beta chain with its context. Antigen specificity is unknown. The data were taken from a study of shared clonotypes between healthy human individuals. Study-level results: Relative to their counterparts shared across all four donors, non-shared clonotypes exhibited diminished generation probabilities.

Profiled with immunoSEQ multiplex PCR; TCRdb holds only in-frame clones, not every one. The table lists about 2 million clones, roughly 95% of them singletons. This CDR3 spans 16 amino acids. Per germline, CDR1 ENHRY and CDR2 SYGVKD. V gave up 3 bases and J gave up 3 bases; unmatched junction bases: 9. The V gene is TRBV10-3, the J gene TRBJ2-7, with 9 positions matching TRBD1. Sequencing was done on a sample of naive CD4+ T cells sorted from blood. The subset here: CD45RA+ positively selected. The source is a man in his late teens or twenties in good health. The CDR3 is CAISDPVKTGGYEQYF. CDR3 nucleotide sequence: TGTGCCATCAGTGACCCGGTAAAGACAGGGGGCTACGAGCAGTACTTC.